This is a list of T cell receptor beta chains from one sample in a study of Ad26.COV2.S vaccination and SARS-CoV-2 variants. Measured with immunoSEQ multiplex PCR; TCRdb has only the in-frame clones, and not every one. The data show hundreds of thousands of clones, just over 90% seen once. Sample: peripheral blood, taken after recovery from COVID-19. These receptor sequences come from a human donor who had recovered from COVID-19. CDR3s include the opening cysteine and the closing phenylalanine or tryptophan.

v_gene	CDR3aa
TRBV5-4	CASSSGNMNTEAFF
TRBV11-2	CASSQLQGPHEQYF
TRBV19	CASSTGTVYGYTF
TRBV4-1	CASSQVLITNEKLFF
TRBV25-1	CASSDLTGEGGTEAFF
TRBV3-1/TRBV3-2	CASSQASTNRGEQYF
TRBV5-1	CASTVGMNTEAFF
TRBV11-2	CATGVERMGYTF
TRBV13	CASSQDREHGIGELFF
TRBV29-1	CSVPGVRASHTEAFF
TRBV6-1	CASSEALLDKDGYTF
TRBV2	CASSESVGDTQYF
TRBV7-2	CASSSRPNTEAFF
TRBV7-9	CASSLGTSPQETQYF
TRBV7-9	CASSWGTGRQGYNEQFF
TRBV7-9	CASSSGTVAYEQYF
TRBV4-1	CASSHQGHLQETQYF
TRBV7-9	CASSNAGLNPYEQYF
TRBV7-2	CASSPSLNYGYTF
TRBV20-1	CSADDPPEQYF
TRBV6-5	CASSYSQGADTQYF
TRBV10-1	CASSAKRSYGYTF
TRBV6-5	CATTGGDLPGELFF
TRBV7-9	CASSSGQTLYGYTF
TRBV7-9	CASSLATGVNSPLHF
TRBV19	CASSTQYNEQFF